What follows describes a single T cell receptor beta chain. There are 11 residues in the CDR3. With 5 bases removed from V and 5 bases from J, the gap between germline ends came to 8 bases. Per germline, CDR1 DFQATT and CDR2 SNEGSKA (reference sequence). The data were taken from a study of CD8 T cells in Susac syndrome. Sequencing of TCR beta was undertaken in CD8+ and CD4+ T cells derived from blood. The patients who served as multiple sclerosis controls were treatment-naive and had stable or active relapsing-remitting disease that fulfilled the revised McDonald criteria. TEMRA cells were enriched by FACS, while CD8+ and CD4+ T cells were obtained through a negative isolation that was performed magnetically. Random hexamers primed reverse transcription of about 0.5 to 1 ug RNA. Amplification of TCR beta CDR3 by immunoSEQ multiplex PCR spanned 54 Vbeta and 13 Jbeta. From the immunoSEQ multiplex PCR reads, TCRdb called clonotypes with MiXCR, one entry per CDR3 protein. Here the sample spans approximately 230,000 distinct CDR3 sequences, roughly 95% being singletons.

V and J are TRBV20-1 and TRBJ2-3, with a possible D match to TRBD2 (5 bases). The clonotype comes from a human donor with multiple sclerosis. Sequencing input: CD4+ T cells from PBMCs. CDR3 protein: CSAVAGDTQYF. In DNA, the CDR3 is TGCAGTGCTGTCGCGGGAGATACGCAGTATTTT.